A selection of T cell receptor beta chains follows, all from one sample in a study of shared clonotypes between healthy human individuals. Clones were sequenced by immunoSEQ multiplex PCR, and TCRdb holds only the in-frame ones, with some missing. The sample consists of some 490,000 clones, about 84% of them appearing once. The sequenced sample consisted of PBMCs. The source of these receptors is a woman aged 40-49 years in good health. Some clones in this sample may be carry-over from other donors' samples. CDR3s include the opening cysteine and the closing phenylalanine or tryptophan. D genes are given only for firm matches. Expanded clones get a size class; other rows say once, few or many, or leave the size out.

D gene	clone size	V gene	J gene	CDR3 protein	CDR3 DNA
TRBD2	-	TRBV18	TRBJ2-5	CASSPGTSGSETQYF	TGTGCCAGCTCACCTGGGACTAGCGGGAGTGAGACCCAGTACTTC
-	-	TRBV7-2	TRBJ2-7	CASSLMSEAAYEQYF	TGTGCCAGCAGCTTAATGAGCGAAGCAGCCTACGAGCAGTACTTC
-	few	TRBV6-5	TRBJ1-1	CASSYSGFTEAFF	TGTGCCAGCAGTTACTCAGGTTTCACTGAAGCTTTCTTT
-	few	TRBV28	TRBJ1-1	CASSQSSLF	TGTGCCAGCAGCCAATCGAGTCTCTTT
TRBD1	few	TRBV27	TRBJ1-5	CASSYHRGRIQPQHF	TGTGCCAGCAGTTACCACAGGGGGCGCATTCAGCCCCAGCATTTT
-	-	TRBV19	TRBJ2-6	CASTDWPLYSGANVLTF	TGTGCCAGTACGGATTGGCCCCTGTACTCTGGGGCCAACGTCCTGACTTTC
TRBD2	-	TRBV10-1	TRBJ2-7	CASSETGTSYEQYF	TGCGCCAGCAGTGAGACCGGGACTAGCTACGAGCAGTACTTC
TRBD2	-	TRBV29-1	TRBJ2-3	CSVILAPSTDTQYF	TGCAGCGTCATACTAGCGCCTAGCACAGATACGCAGTATTTT
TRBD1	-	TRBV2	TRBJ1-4	CASSGTGERFF	TGTGCCAGCTCCGGGACAGGGGAGAGGTTTTTT
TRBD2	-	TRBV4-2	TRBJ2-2	CASSQDQREGHGELFF	TGTGCCAGCAGCCAAGACCAGCGGGAGGGCCACGGGGAGCTGTTTTTT
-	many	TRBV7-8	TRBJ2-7	CASSPKVDEQYF	TGTGCCAGCAGCCCCAAGGTAGACGAGCAGTACTTC
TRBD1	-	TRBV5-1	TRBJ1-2	CASSLEWGQGAANYGYTF	TGCGCCAGCAGCTTGGAGTGGGGACAGGGGGCCGCTAACTATGGCTACACCTTC
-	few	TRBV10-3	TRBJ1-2	CAISGGQRSNYGYTF	TGTGCCATCAGTGGAGGCCAGCGCTCTAACTATGGCTACACCTTC
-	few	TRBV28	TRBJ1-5	CASSFLQNDYQPQHF	TGTGCCAGCAGTTTTCTCCAGAACGATTATCAGCCCCAGCATTTT
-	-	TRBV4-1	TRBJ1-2	CASSQDPGDYGYTF	TGCGCCAGCAGCCAAGATCCAGGGGACTATGGCTACACCTTC
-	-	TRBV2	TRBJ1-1	CASVARGGGTEAFF	TGTGCCAGCGTTGCCAGGGGCGGGGGCACTGAAGCTTTCTTT
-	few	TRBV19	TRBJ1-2	CASSTRTAYYGYTF	TGTGCCAGTAGTACCAGGACGGCGTACTATGGCTACACCTTC
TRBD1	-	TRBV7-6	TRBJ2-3	CASSPLSGGSTDTQYF	TGTGCCAGCAGCCCCCTGTCAGGGGGTAGCACAGATACGCAGTATTTT
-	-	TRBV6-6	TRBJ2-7	CASSNGLTVGEQYF	TGTGCCAGCAGTAACGGACTCACCGTGGGCGAGCAGTACTTC
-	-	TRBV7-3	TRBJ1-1	CASKIGLDTEAFF	TGTGCCAGTAAGATCGGTTTGGACACTGAAGCTTTCTTT
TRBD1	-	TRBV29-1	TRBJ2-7	CSVSTGGVYEQYF	TGCAGCGTCTCCACAGGGGGCGTATACGAGCAGTACTTC
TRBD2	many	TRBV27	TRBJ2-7	CASSLSPGLATYEQYF	TGTGCCAGCAGTTTATCTCCCGGACTAGCAACCTACGAGCAGTACTTC
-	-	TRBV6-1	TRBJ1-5	CASSGYQGQPQHF	TGTGCCAGCAGTGGGTACCAGGGTCAGCCCCAGCATTTT
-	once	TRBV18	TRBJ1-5	CASSPDVSNQPQHF	TGTGCCAGCTCACCAGACGTTAGCAATCAGCCCCAGCATTTT
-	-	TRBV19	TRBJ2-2	CASSGGTNTGELFF	TGTGCCAGTAGCGGAGGGACGAACACCGGGGAGCTGTTTTTT
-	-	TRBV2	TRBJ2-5	CASSAGGGGTQYF	TGTGCCAGCAGTGCTGGGGGAGGGGGGACCCAGTACTTC
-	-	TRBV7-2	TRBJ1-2	CASSYDRNYGYTF	TGTGCCAGCAGTTACGACAGGAACTATGGCTACACCTTC
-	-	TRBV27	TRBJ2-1	CASSFWAGGNEQFF	TGTGCCAGCAGTTTTTGGGCCGGTGGTAATGAGCAGTTCTTC
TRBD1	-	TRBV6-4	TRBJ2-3	CASSPTGVETDTQYF	TGTGCCAGCAGCCCCACAGGGGTAGAGACAGATACGCAGTATTTT
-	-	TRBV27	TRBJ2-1	CASSTRDPYNEQFF	TGTGCCAGCAGTACCCGGGACCCCTACAATGAGCAGTTCTTC
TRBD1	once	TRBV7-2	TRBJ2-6	CASSLEGASGANVLTF	TGTGCCAGCAGCTTAGAGGGGGCTTCAGGGGCCAACGTCCTGACTTTC